This is a list of T cell receptor beta chains from one sample in a study of T cells in Graves' hyperthyroidism and ophthalmopathy. TCRdb re-analysed the multiplex PCR reads in MiXCR, keeping a single row per CDR3 protein. This table has fewer than 850,000 distinct CDR3 sequences, around 15% appearing once. The sequenced sample consisted of blood. Source of these receptors: a man aged 50 to 60 with Graves' hyperthyroidism. The CDR3 runs from the conserved cysteine through the conserved F or W. Each record gives: V gene, D gene, J gene, clone size, CDR3 protein, CDR3 DNA. A D gene is named only where the DNA matches it firmly. Expanded clones get a size class; other rows say once, few or many, or leave the size out.

TRBV6-1	TRBD2	TRBJ2-3	few	CASTQTSGSVTDTQYF	TGTGCCAGCACTCAGACTAGCGGGAGTGTCACAGATACGCAGTATTTT
TRBV30	-	TRBJ2-1	-	CARSSIAANEQFF	TGTGCCCGGAGTAGTATAGCGGCAAATGAGCAGTTCTTC
TRBV11-2	TRBD1	TRBJ1-2	many	CASSFTRTGLYGYTF	TGTGCCAGCAGCTTCACAAGGACAGGGTTATATGGCTACACCTTC
TRBV7-2	-	TRBJ2-1	many	CASSSLGPTKFGNEQFF	TGTGCCAGCAGCTCCCTGGGACCCACAAAGTTCGGGAATGAGCAGTTCTTC
TRBV9	TRBD1	TRBJ1-1	many	CASSVDGTANTEAFF	TGTGCCAGCAGCGTAGACGGGACAGCGAACACTGAAGCTTTCTTT
TRBV3-1	TRBD1	TRBJ1-5	-	CASSPRTGAHNQPQHF	TGTGCCAGCAGCCCGCGGACAGGGGCCCACAATCAGCCCCAGCATTTT
TRBV28	TRBD2	TRBJ2-1	few	CASRLAGGPHNEQFF	TGTGCCAGCAGGCTAGCGGGAGGGCCGCACAATGAGCAGTTCTTC
TRBV2	-	TRBJ2-1	-	CASRLGAGHSYNEQFF	TGTGCCAGCAGACTTGGGGCGGGGCACTCCTACAATGAGCAGTTCTTC
TRBV12-3/TRBV12-4	TRBD1	TRBJ2-7	many	CASSFWDRVLLRGEQYF	TGTGCCAGCAGTTTCTGGGACAGGGTTCTCCTAAGGGGCGAGCAGTACTTC
TRBV6-1	-	TRBJ2-6	many	CASSPPASGANVLTF	TGTGCCAGCAGTCCCCCCGCGTCTGGGGCCAACGTCCTGACTTTC
TRBV12-3/TRBV12-4	-	TRBJ2-5	many	CASTWRLQETQYF	TGTGCCAGCACCTGGCGGTTGCAAGAGACCCAGTACTTC
TRBV12-3/TRBV12-4	-	TRBJ2-4	-	CASSLGTPENIQYF	TGTGCCAGCAGTTTAGGGACACCGGAAAACATTCAGTACTTC
TRBV7-7	TRBD1	TRBJ2-1	-	CASSVGQGAGNEQFF	TGTGCTAGCAGCGTGGGACAGGGGGCAGGAAATGAGCAGTTCTTC
TRBV12-3/TRBV12-4	TRBD2	TRBJ2-3	many	CASSFVGTSPDTQYF	TGTGCCAGCAGTTTTGTCGGGACTAGCCCAGATACGCAGTATTTT
TRBV12-3/TRBV12-4	-	TRBJ1-4	many	CASSLGIWEKLFF	TGTGCCAGCAGTTTAGGGATCTGGGAAAAACTGTTTTTT
TRBV20-1	-	TRBJ2-3	many	CSARDPGSLEDTQYF	TGCAGTGCTAGAGATCCGGGCTCGTTGGAGGATACGCAGTATTTT
TRBV6-5	TRBD1	TRBJ1-1	many	CASSYSYFSSQGDKDEAFF	TGTGCCAGCAGTTACTCCTATTTTAGCTCGCAGGGGGATAAGGATGAAGCTTTCTTT
TRBV5-6	TRBD1	TRBJ2-1	many	CASSSPGTGGYEQFF	TGTGCCAGCAGCTCCCCCGGGACAGGGGGCTATGAGCAGTTCTTC
TRBV6-1	TRBD1	TRBJ1-5	-	CASRMTGTGSQPQHF	TGTGCCAGCAGAATGACCGGGACAGGGAGTCAGCCCCAGCATTTT
TRBV7-3	-	TRBJ2-2	many	CASSLNPLHSSTGELFF	TGTGCCAGCAGCTTAAACCCCCTCCACAGCTCCACCGGGGAGCTGTTTTTT
TRBV6-2/TRBV6-3	-	TRBJ2-5	-	CASSYFDTGVRETQYF	TGTGCCAGCAGTTACTTCGACACGGGAGTGAGAGAGACCCAGTACTTC
TRBV7-9	-	TRBJ2-1	many	CASSSLGNEQFF	TGTGCCAGCAGCTCTCTGGGAAATGAGCAGTTCTTC
TRBV28	TRBD1	TRBJ1-2	-	CASSWGQGAIYGYTF	TGTGCCAGCAGTTGGGGACAGGGGGCCATCTATGGCTACACCTTC
TRBV5-8	-	TRBJ1-3	-	CASRGTRWGSGNTIYF	TGTGCCAGCAGAGGGACTAGGTGGGGCTCTGGAAACACCATATATTTT
TRBV29-1	-	TRBJ1-3	few	CSVWVYKTGDSGNTIYF	TGCAGCGTATGGGTCTATAAAACAGGAGACTCTGGAAACACCATATATTTT
TRBV28	TRBD2	TRBJ2-1	many	CASSRDSGSPWNEQFF	TGTGCCAGCAGTAGGGATAGCGGGAGCCCCTGGAATGAGCAGTTCTTC
TRBV18	-	TRBJ2-4	-	CASSPLGGLAKNIQYF	TGTGCCAGCTCACCACTCGGGGGGCTGGCCAAAAACATTCAGTACTTC
TRBV5-8	-	TRBJ1-2	many	CASSLDRDNYGYTF	TGTGCCAGCAGCTTGGACAGAGACAACTATGGCTACACCTTC
TRBV6-1	-	TRBJ1-5	-	CATNTTESNQPQHF	TGTGCCACCAACACTACAGAGAGCAATCAGCCCCAGCATTTT
TRBV19	TRBD2	TRBJ2-1	once	CASHSGGTSGRTINEQFF	TGTGCCAGTCATAGTGGGGGGACTAGCGGGAGGACTATCAATGAGCAGTTCTTC
TRBV10-3	-	TRBJ1-4	many	CAIRPGAEEKLFF	TGTGCCATCAGACCAGGGGCAGAGGAAAAACTGTTTTTT
TRBV30	-	TRBJ2-3	-	CAWNKGGSTDTQYF	TGTGCCTGGAATAAGGGCGGGAGCACAGATACGCAGTATTTT
TRBV11-2	-	TRBJ2-3	few	CASSFGALPCTDTQYF	TGTGCCAGCAGCTTCGGCGCACTACCTTGCACAGATACGCAGTATTTT